This T cell receptor (beta chain) was captured by sequencing in a study of T cell responses to AZD1222 COVID-19 vaccine. Per the germline V gene, CDR1 is SGHTA and CDR2 is FQGTGA. The CDR3 has 16 amino acids. The J segment lost 6 bases and the V segment lost 0 bases, leaving 7 bases of the junction unmatched. Here immunoSEQ multiplex PCR was the method, and the copy in TCRdb shows in-frame clones only, minus some. Of roughly 91,000 clones detected, approximately 90% appear once; the ten largest clones hold less than 3.5%. The J gene is TRBJ2-3, the V gene TRBV7-3; 9 bases fit TRBD1. This specimen consisted of peripheral blood, obtained on day 0 of AZD1222 vaccination. This sequence originates from an adult in good health. The CDR3 loop is CASSLTTGGGVDTQYF. CDR3 sequence (DNA): TGTGCCAGCAGCTTAACAACAGGGGGCGGGGTGGATACGCAGTATTTT.